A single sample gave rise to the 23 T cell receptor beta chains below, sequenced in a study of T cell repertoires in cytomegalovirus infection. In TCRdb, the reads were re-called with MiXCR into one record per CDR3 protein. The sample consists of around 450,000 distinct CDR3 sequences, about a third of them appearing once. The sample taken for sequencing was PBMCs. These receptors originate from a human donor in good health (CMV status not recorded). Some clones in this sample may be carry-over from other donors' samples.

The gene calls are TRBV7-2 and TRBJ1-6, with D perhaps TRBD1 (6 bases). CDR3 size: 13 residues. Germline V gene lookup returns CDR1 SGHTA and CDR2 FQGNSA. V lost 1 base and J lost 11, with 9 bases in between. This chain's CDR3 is CASSLGGATPLHF. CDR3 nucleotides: TGTGCCAGCAGCTTAGGGGGGGCGACACCCCTCCACTTT.

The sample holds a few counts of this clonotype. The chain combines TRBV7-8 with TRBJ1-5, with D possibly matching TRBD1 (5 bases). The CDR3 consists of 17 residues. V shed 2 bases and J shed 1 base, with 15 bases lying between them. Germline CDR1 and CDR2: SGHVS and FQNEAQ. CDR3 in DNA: TGTGCCAGCAGCTTAACGGCGGGACGGCAGAGCAATCAGCCCCAGCATTTT. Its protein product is CASSLTAGRQSNQPQHF.

In DNA form, the CDR3 reads TGTGCCAGCAATCCGGGACAGGTTGGAAGTAAGCAGTTCTTC. It specifies CASNPGQVGSKQFF. J is TRBJ2-1 and V is TRBV6-2 or TRBV6-3; 8 nucleotides agree with TRBD1. From germline, CDR1 is MNHEY and CDR2 SVGEGT. Trimming at V came to 7 bases and at J to 11 bases, leaving 13 bases not matched to a gene. This CDR3 comprises 14 residues.

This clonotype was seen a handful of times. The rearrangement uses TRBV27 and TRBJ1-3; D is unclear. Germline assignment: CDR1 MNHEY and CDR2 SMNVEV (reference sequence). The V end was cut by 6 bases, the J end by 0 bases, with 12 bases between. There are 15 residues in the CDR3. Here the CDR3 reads CASSSGPASGNTIYF. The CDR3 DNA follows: TGTGCCAGCAGCTCAGGACCGGCCTCTGGAAACACCATATATTTT.

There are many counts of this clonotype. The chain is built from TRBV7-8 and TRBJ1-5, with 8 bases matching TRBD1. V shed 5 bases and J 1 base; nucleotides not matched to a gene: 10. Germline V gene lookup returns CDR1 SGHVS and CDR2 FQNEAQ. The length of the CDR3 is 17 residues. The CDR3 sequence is CASSPGGTGRSNQPQHF. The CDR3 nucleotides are TGTGCCAGCAGCCCTGGGGGGACAGGCCGAAGCAATCAGCCCCAGCATTTT. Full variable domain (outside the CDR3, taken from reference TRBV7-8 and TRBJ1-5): GAGVSQSPRYKVAKRGQDVALRCDPISGHVSLFWYQQALGQGPEFLTYFQNEAQLDKSGLPSDRFFAERPEGSVSTLKIQRTQQEDSAVYLCASSPGGTGRSNQPQHFGDGTRLSIL.

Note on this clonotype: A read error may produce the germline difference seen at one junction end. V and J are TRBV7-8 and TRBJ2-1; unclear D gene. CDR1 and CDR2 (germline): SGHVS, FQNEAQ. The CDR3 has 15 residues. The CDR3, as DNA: TGTGCCAGCAGCCCTGGTACAAGCTCCTACAATGAGAAGTTCTTC. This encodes CASSPGTSSYNEKFF.

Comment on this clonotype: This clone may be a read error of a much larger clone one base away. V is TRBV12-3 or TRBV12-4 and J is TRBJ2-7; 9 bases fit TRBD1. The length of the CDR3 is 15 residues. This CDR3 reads CASSRPGQGLYAQYF. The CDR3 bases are TGTGCCAGCAGTAGACCGGGACAGGGTCTCTACGCGCAGTACTTC.

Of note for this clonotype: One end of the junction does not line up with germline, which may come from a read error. The chain's CDR3 is CASSQVDRVGGETQYF. The CDR3 DNA follows: TGTGCCAGCAGCCAAGTCGACAGGGTGGGGGGGGAGACCCAGTACTTC. The rearrangement links TRBV4-1 to TRBJ2-5; D possibly uses TRBD1 or TRBD2 (7 bases each). Germline V gives CDR1 MGHRA, CDR2 YSYEKL. The CDR3 has 16 amino acids.

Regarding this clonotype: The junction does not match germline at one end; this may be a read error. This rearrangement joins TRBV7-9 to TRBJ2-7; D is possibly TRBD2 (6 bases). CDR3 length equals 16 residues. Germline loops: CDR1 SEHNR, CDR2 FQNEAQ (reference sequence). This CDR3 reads CASSLPTIGGDYEQSF. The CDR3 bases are TGTGCAAGCAGCTTACCTACTATCGGGGGAGATTACGAGCAGTCCTTC.

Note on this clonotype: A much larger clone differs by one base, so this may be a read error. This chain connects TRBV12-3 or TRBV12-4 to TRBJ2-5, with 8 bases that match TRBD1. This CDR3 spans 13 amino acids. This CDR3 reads CASKGQAQESQYF. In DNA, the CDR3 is TGTGCCAGCAAGGGACAGGCTCAAGAGTCCCAGTACTTC.

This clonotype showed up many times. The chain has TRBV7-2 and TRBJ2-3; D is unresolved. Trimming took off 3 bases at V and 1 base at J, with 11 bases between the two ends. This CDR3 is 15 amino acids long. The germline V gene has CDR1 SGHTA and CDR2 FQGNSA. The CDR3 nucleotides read TGTGCCAGCAGCTTCAGGCCTAGAGGCACAGATACGCAGTATTTT. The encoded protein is CASSFRPRGTDTQYF.

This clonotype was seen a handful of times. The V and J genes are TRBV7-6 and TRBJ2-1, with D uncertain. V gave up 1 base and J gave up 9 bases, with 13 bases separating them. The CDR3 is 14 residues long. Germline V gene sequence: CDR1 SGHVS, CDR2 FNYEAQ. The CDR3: CASSLVPKKGEQFF. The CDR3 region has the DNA TGTGCCAGCAGCTTAGTTCCGAAAAAGGGTGAGCAGTTCTTC.

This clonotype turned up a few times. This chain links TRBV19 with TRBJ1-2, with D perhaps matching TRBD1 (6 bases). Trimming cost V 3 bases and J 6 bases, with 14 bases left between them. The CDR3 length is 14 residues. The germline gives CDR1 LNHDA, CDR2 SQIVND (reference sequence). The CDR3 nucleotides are TGTGCCAGTAGTATCCAGGGGAGAAGCGATGGCTACACCTTC. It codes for CASSIQGRSDGYTF.

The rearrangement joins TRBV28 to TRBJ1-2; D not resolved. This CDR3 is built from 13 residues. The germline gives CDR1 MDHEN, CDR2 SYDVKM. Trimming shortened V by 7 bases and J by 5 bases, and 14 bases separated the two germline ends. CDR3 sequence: CASISGSTYGYTF. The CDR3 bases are TGTGCCAGCATATCGGGATCTACTTATGGCTACACCTTC.

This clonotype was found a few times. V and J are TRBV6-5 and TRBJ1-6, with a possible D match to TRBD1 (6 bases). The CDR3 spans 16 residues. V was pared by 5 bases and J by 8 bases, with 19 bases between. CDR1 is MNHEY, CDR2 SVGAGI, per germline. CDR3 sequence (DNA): TGTGCCAGCAGTCCCGGACAGACCGTAGGGTATTCACCCCTCCACTTT. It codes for CASSPGQTVGYSPLHF.

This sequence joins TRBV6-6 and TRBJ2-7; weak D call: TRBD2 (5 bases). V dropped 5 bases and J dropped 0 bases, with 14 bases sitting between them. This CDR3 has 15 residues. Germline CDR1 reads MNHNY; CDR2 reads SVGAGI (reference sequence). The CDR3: CASSPEGPSSYEQYF. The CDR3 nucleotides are TGTGCCAGCAGTCCCGAGGGTCCGAGCTCCTACGAGCAGTACTTC.

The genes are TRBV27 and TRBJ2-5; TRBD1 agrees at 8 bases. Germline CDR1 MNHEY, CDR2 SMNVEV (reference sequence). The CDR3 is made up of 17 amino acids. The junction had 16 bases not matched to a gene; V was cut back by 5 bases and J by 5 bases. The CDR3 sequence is CASSPPPDRGGAETQYF. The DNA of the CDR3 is TGTGCCAGCAGTCCACCCCCCGACAGGGGAGGAGCGGAGACCCAGTACTTC.

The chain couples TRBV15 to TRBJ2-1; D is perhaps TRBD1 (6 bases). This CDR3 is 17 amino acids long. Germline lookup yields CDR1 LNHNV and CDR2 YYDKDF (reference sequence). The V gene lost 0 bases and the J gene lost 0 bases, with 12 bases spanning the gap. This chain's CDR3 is CATSRDLGARSYNEQFF. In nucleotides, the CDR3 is TGTGCCACCAGCAGAGATTTGGGGGCCCGCTCCTACAATGAGCAGTTCTTC.

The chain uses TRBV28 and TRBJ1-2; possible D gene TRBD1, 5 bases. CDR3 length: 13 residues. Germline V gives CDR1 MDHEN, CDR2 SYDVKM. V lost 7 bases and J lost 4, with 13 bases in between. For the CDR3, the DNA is TGTGCCAGCACCCAGGGTTTCGTCTATGGCTACACCTTC. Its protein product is CASTQGFVYGYTF.

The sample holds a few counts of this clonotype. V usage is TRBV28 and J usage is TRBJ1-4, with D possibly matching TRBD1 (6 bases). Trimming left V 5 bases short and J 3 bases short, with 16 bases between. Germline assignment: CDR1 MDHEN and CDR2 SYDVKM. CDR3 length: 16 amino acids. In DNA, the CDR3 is TGTGCCAGCAGTCCTTATACAGGGATCTCTAATGAAAAACTGTTTTTT. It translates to CASSPYTGISNEKLFF.

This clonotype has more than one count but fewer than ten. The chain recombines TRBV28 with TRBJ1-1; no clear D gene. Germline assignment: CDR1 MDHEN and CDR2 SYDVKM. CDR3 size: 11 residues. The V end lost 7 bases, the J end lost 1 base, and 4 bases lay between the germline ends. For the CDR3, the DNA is TGTGCCAGCAAGGAGAACACTGAAGCTTTCTTT. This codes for CASKENTEAFF.

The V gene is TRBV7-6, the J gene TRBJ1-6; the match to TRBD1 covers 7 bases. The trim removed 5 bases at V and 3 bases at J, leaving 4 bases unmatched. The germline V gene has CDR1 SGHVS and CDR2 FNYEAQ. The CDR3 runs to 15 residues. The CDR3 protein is CASSARDSYNSPLHF. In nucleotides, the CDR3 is TGTGCCAGCAGCGCCCGGGACAGCTATAATTCACCCCTCCACTTT. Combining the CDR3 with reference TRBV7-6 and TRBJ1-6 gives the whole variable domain GAGVSQSPRYKVTKRGQDVALRCDPISGHVSLYWYRQALGQGPEFLTYFNYEAQQDKSGLPNDRFSAERPEGSISTLTIQRTEQRDSAMYRCASSARDSYNSPLHFGNGTRLTVT.

Here the CDR3 reads CSVESPTGSEAFF. The CDR3 nucleotides are TGCAGCGTTGAATCCCCAACAGGGTCTGAAGCTTTCTTT. The V and J genes are TRBV29-1 and TRBJ1-1; TRBD1 is a possible D gene (6 bases). Germline CDR1 and CDR2: SQVTM and ANQGSEA. There are 13 residues in the CDR3. V gave up 2 bases and J gave up 6 bases, with 13 bases separating them. The variable domain in full, with the rest retrieved from reference TRBV29-1 and TRBJ1-1, is SAVISQKPSRDICQRGTSLTIQCQVDSQVTMMFWYRQQPGQSLTLIATANQGSEATYESGFVIDKFPISRPNLTFSTLTVSNMSPEDSSIYLCSVESPTGSEAFFGQGTRLTVV.